These 15 T cell receptor beta chains share one sample of origin, sequenced in a study of beta chain features in type 1 diabetes. Findings of the study overall: TCRB CDR3 length was moderately but significantly reduced in all four CD4+ subsets of Type 1 diabetes patients.

The entirety of the isolated RNA underwent reverse transcription, so expressed TCRB transcripts were sequenced. This table comes from immunoSEQ multiplex PCR, and its TCRdb copy is limited to in-frame clones, with some not included. Among about 160,000 clones listed, 7.5% to 8.5% were seen once. No antigens are known for them. What was sequenced was central memory CD4+ T cells from blood. The receptor set was obtained from a man aged 18 to 30 with type 1 diabetes.

The chain recombines TRBV7-9 with TRBJ2-3; D may be TRBD2 (5 bases). V was cut by 3 bases and J by 4 bases, with 8 bases left in between. The CDR3 totals 13 residues. Looked up from germline, CDR1 is SEHNR and CDR2 is FQNEAQ (reference sequence). The chain's CDR3 is CASSFWESDTQYF. The DNA of the CDR3 is TGTGCCAGCAGCTTCTGGGAGTCAGATACGCAGTATTTT.

The J gene is TRBJ2-1, the V gene TRBV11-3; D might be TRBD2 (5 bases). CDR1 is SGHNT, CDR2 YENEEA, per germline. The CDR3 runs 15 residues. V was cut by 7 bases and J by 11 bases, with 24 bases left in between. CDR3: CASTAQERWVGKQFF. The CDR3 region has the DNA TGTGCCAGCACCGCCCAGGAGCGGTGGGTAGGGAAGCAGTTCTTC. Combining the CDR3 with reference TRBV11-3 and TRBJ2-1 gives the whole variable domain EAGVVQSPRYKIIEKKQPVAFWCNPISGHNTLYWYLQNLGQGPELLIRYENEEAVDDSQLPKDRFSAERLKGVDSTLKIQPAELGDSAVYLCASTAQERWVGKQFFGPGTRLTVL.

In its sample, this clone was seen a few times. The chain is built from TRBV5-6 and TRBJ2-3; tentatively, D is TRBD2 (6 bases). Germline CDR1 is SGHDT and CDR2 is YYEEEE. V lost 1 base, J lost 0 bases, and 12 bases lay in between. There are 16 residues in the CDR3. CDR3 coding DNA: TGTGCCAGCAGCTTGTTGGGGGGACCCAGCACAGATACGCAGTATTTT. As protein: CASSLLGGPSTDTQYF. The complete variable domain, with remaining parts taken from reference TRBV5-6 and TRBJ2-3, reads DAGVTQSPTHLIKTRGQQVTLRCSPKSGHDTVSWYQQALGQGPQFIFQYYEEEERQRGNFPDRFSGHQFPNYSSELNVNALLLGDSALYLCASSLLGGPSTDTQYFGPGTRLTVL.

The chain employs TRBV5-1 and TRBJ2-3; TRBD2 is a possible D gene (5 bases). The CDR3 totals 13 residues. V gave up 3 bases and J gave up 4 bases, with 9 bases separating them. Germline V lookup: CDR1 SGHRS, CDR2 YFSETQ. CDR3 sequence (DNA): TGCGCCAGCAGCTCAGAGGGTTCAGATACGCAGTATTTT. This gives the protein CASSSEGSDTQYF. Full variable domain (outside the CDR3, taken from reference TRBV5-1 and TRBJ2-3): KAGVTQTPRYLIKTRGQQVTLSCSPISGHRSVSWYQQTPGQGLQFLFEYFSETQRNKGNFPGRFSGRQFSNSRSEMNVSTLELGDSALYLCASSSEGSDTQYFGPGTRLTVL.

This clone was found a few times. The chain is built from TRBV5-1 and TRBJ2-2; 9 bases match TRBD1. CDR3 length: 16 residues. Germline values: CDR1 SGHRS, CDR2 YFSETQ. The junction had 7 bases not matched to a gene; V was cut back by 4 bases and J by 3 bases. The CDR3 nucleotides are TGCGCCAGCAGCCCACCGGGACAGGGTTACACCGGGGAGCTGTTTTTT. It encodes CASSPPGQGYTGELFF.

The chain joins TRBV30 to TRBJ1-2, with TRBD1 identical over 7 bases. CDR3 length: 15 amino acids. Germline loops: CDR1 GTSNPN, CDR2 SVGIG (reference sequence). V was clipped by 4 bases and J by 2 bases; unmatched bases: 10. The CDR3 DNA reads as TGTGCCTGGAAGCAACCGGGACAGCGAAACTATGGCTACACCTTC. Its protein product is CAWKQPGQRNYGYTF.

This sequence joins TRBV9 and TRBJ2-3; D is perhaps TRBD2 (5 bases). This CDR3 has 11 residues. In germline, CDR1 is SGDLS, CDR2 YYNGEE. The V end lost 5 bases, the J end lost 6 bases, and 7 bases lay between the germline ends. The CDR3: CASRSGDTQYF. The CDR3 DNA reads TGTGCCAGCAGGAGCGGTGATACGCAGTATTTT.

The chain has TRBV27 and TRBJ2-7, with D possibly being TRBD2 (6 bases). The CDR3 runs to 14 residues. Germline V gene lookup returns CDR1 MNHEY and CDR2 SMNVEV (reference sequence). The ends were cut back, 0 bases at V and 3 bases at J, with 9 bases in the middle. CDR3 protein: CASSLSHGGYEQYF. The CDR3, as DNA: TGTGCCAGCAGTTTATCACACGGGGGCTACGAGCAGTACTTC.

V gene TRBV9 combines with J gene TRBJ1-3, with TRBD1 identical over 8 bases. The CDR3 runs to 16 residues. CDR1 and CDR2 (germline): SGDLS, YYNGEE. V lost 4 bases and J lost 2; bases outside the gene matches: 8. The CDR3 protein is CASSPQADRAGNTIYF. Written as DNA, the CDR3 is TGTGCCAGCAGCCCACAAGCGGACAGGGCTGGAAACACCATATATTTT.

This clone occurred a few times. The chain uses TRBV7-2 and TRBJ2-7; 8 bases map to TRBD2. This CDR3 region has 14 residues. Losses at the gene ends were 0 bases for V and 2 bases for J; bases not matched to a gene: 0. Germline-derived CDR1 and CDR2 are SGHTA and FQGNSA. The CDR3 here is CASSLAGLAYEQYF. The CDR3, as DNA: TGTGCCAGCAGCTTAGCGGGACTAGCCTACGAGCAGTACTTC.

The genes are TRBV19 and TRBJ1-2; 7 bases map to TRBD1. CDR3 length: 12 amino acids. With V trimmed by 10 bases and J by 4 bases, 6 bases remained unmatched. The germline V gene has CDR1 LNHDA and CDR2 SQIVND (reference sequence). The CDR3 protein is CATGRTGYGYTF. The CDR3 bases are TGTGCCACCGGTAGGACAGGCTATGGCTACACCTTC.

This clone showed up just a few times. The chain employs TRBV4-2 and TRBJ2-5; 8 bases match TRBD2. CDR3 size: 15 residues. The V gene's germline CDR1 is LGHNA and CDR2 YNFKEQ. V shed 11 bases, J shed 2 bases, and the junction held 13 bases outside the gene matches. CDR3 loop: CASQPTAGAQETQYF. The CDR3 coding sequence is TGTGCCTCCCAACCCACAGCGGGGGCTCAAGAGACCCAGTACTTC.

This clone was detected only a few times. The chain recombines TRBV19 with TRBJ2-3; the D gene is possibly TRBD1 (6 bases). Germline-derived CDR1 and CDR2 are LNHDA and SQIVND (reference sequence). The CDR3 extends over 12 amino acids. V was trimmed by 10 bases and J by 1 base, leaving 9 bases between them. The CDR3, as DNA: TGTGCCACAGGACAGCGCACAGATACGCAGTATTTT. This codes for CATGQRTDTQYF.

The rearrangement uses TRBV28 and TRBJ2-7; 8 bases agree with TRBD1. The V and J ends lost 4 bases and 1 base, in that order; junction bases with no gene match: 9. Germline values: CDR1 MDHEN, CDR2 SYDVKM. This CDR3 has 16 residues. The CDR3 DNA follows: TGTGCCAGCAGTTCCCTCCCAGGGGGCGGTTCCTACGAGCAGTACTTC. It yields the protein CASSSLPGGGSYEQYF.

This rearrangement joins TRBV19 to TRBJ1-1; 7 bases are a match to TRBD1. Trimming at V came to 4 bases and at J to 0 bases, leaving 8 bases not matched to a gene. Per the germline V gene, CDR1 is LNHDA and CDR2 is SQIVND (reference sequence). CDR3 size: 16 residues. The CDR3 nucleotides read TGTGCCAGTAGTAACTTACCGGGACAGATGAACACTGAAGCTTTCTTT. Translated, it gives CASSNLPGQMNTEAFF.